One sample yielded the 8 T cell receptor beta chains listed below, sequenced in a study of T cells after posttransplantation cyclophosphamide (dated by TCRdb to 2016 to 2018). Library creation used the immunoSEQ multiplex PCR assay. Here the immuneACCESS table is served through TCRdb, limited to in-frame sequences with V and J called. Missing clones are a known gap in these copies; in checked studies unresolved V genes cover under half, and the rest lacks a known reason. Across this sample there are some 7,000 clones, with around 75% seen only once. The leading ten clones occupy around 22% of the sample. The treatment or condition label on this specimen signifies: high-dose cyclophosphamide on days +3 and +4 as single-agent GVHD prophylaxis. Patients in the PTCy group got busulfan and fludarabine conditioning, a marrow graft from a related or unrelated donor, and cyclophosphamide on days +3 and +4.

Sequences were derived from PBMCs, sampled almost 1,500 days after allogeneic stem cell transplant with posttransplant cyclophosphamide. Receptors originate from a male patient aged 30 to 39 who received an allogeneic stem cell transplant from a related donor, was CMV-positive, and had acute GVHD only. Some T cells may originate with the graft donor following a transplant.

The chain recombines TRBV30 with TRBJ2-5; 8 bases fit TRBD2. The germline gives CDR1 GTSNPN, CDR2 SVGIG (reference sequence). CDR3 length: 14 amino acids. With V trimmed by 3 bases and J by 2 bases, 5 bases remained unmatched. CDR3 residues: CAWSRGGKQETQYF. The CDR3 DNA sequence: TGTGCCTGGAGCCGGGGGGGGAAACAAGAGACCCAGTACTTC.

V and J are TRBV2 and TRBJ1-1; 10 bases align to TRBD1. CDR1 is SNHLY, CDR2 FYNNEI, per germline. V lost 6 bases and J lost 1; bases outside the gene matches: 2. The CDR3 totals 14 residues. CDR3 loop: CASRWTGGNTEAFF. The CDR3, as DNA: TGTGCCAGCAGATGGACAGGGGGGAACACTGAAGCTTTCTTT. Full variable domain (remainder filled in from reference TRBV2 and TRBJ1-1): EPEVTQTPSHQVTQMGQEVILRCVPISNHLYFYWYRQILGQKVEFLVSFYNNEISEKSEIFDDQFSVERPDGSNFTLKIRSTKLEDSAMYFCASRWTGGNTEAFFGQGTRLTVV.

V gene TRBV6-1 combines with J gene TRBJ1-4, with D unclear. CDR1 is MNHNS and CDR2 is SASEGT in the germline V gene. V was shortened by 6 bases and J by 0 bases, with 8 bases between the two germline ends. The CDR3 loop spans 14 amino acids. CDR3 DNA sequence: TGTGCCAGCAGAGACACCACAACTAATGAAAAACTGTTTTTT. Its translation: CASRDTTTNEKLFF.

The CDR3 region is CAWSVGLNYGYTF. The DNA of the CDR3 is TGTGCCTGGAGTGTGGGCCTTAACTATGGCTACACCTTC. V gene TRBV30 combines with J gene TRBJ1-2; no definite D call. The CDR3 is made up of 13 amino acids. Trimming cost V 0 bases and J 1 base, with 6 bases left between them. Germline assignment: CDR1 GTSNPN and CDR2 SVGIG (reference sequence).

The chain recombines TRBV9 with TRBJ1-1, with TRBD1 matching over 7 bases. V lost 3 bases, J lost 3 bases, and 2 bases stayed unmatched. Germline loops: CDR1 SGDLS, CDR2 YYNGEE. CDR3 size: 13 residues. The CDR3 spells CASSEGADTEAFF. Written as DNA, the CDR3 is TGTGCCAGCAGCGAGGGGGCGGACACTGAAGCTTTCTTT.

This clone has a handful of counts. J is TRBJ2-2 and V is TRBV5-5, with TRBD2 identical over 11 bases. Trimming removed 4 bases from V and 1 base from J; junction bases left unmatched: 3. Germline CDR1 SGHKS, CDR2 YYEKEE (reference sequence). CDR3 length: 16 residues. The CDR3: CASSPGLAVNTGELFF. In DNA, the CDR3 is TGTGCCAGCAGCCCGGGACTAGCGGTGAACACCGGGGAGCTGTTTTTT.

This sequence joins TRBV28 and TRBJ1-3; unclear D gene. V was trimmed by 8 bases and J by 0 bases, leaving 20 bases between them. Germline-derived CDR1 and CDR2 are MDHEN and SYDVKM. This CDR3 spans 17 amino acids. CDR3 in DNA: TGTGCCAGCGTCTTGGATTTTCGGGATATCTCTGGAAACACCATATATTTT. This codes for CASVLDFRDISGNTIYF.

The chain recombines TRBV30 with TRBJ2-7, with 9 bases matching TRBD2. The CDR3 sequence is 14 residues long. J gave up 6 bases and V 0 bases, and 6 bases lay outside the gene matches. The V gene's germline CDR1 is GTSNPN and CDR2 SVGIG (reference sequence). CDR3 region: CAWSVGTSRFEQYF. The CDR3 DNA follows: TGTGCCTGGAGTGTCGGGACTAGCAGGTTCGAGCAGTACTTC.